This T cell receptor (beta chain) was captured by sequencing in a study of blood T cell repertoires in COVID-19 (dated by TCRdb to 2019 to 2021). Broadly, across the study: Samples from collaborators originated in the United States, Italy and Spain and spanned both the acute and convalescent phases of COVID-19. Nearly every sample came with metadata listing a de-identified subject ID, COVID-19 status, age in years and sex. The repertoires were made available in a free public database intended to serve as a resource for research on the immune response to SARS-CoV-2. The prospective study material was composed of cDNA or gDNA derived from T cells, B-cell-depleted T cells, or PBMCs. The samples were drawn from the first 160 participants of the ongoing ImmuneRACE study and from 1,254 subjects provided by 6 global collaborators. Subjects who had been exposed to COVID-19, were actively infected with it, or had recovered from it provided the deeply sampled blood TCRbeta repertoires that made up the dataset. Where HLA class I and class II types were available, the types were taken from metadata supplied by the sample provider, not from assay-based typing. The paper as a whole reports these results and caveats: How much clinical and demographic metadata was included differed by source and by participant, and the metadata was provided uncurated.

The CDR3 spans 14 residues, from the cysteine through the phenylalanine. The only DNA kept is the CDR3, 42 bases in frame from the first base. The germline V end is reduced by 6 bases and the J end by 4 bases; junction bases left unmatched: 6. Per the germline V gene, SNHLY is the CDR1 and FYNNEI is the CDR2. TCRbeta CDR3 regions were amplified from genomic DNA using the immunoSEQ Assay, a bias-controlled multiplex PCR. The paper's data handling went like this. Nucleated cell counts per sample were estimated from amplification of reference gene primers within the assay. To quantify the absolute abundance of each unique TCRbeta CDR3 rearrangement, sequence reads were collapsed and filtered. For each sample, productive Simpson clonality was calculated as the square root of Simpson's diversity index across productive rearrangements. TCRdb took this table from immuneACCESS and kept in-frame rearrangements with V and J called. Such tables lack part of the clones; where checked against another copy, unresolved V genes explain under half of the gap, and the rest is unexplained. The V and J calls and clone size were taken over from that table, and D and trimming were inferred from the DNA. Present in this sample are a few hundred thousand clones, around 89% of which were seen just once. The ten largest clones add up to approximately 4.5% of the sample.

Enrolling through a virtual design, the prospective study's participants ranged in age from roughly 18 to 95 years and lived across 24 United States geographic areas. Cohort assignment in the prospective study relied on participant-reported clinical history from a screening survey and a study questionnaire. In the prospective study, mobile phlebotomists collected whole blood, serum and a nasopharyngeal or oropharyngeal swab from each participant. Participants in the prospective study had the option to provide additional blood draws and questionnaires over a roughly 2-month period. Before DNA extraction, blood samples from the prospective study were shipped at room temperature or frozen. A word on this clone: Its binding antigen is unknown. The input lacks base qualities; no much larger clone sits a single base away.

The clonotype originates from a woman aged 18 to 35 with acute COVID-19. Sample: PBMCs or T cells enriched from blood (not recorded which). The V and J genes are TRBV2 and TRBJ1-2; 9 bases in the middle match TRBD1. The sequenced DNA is TGTGCCAGCAGGGGGGACAGGGAACGCTATGGCTACACCTTC. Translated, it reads CASRGDRERYGYTF.